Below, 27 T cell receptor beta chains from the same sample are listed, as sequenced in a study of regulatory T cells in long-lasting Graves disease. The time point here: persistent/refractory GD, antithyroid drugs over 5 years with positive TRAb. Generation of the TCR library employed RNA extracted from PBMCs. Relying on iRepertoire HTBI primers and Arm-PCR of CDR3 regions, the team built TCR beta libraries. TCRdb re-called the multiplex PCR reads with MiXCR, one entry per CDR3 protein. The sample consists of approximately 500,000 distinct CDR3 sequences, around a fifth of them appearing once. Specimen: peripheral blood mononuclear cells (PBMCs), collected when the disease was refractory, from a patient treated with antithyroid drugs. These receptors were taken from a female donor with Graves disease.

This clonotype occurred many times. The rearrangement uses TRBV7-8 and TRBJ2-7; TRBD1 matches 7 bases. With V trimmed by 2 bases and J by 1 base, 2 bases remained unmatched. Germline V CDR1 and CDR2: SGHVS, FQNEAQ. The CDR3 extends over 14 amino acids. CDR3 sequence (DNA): TGTGCCAGCAGCTTAATGGGACAGTCCTACGAGCAGTACTTC. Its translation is CASSLMGQSYEQYF.

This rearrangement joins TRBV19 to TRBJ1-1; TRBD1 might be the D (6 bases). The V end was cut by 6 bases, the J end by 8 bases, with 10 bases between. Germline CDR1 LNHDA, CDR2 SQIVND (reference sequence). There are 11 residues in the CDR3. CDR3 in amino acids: CASSRGDEAFF. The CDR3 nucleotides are TGTGCCAGTAGCAGGGGCGACGAAGCTTTCTTT.

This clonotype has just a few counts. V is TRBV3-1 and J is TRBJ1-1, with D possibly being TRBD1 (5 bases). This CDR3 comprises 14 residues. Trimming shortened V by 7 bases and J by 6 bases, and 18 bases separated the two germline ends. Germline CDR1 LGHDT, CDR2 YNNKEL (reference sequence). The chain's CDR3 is CASKPGPGIPEAFF. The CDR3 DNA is TGTGCCAGCAAACCGGGGCCTGGGATCCCTGAAGCTTTCTTT.

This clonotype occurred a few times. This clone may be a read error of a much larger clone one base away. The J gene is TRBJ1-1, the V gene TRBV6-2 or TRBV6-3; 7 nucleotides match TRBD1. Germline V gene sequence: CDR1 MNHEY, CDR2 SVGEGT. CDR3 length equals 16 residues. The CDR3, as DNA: TGTGCCAGCAGTGCTTACTCGGGCTACAGGGGCACTGAAGCTTCCTTT. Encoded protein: CASSAYSGYRGTEASF.

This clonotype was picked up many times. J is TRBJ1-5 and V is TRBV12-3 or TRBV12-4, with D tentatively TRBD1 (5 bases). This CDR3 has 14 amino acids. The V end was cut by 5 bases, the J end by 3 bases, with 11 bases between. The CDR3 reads CASSRGISNQPQHF. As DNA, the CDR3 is TGTGCCAGCAGTCGGGGGATCTCCAATCAGCCCCAGCATTTT.

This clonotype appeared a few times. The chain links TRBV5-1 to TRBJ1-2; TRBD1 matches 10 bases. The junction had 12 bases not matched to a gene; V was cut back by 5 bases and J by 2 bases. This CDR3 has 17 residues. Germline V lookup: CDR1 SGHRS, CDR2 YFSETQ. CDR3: CASRSGTGVVSNYGYTF. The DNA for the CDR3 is TGCGCCAGCAGATCCGGGACAGGGGTCGTATCGAACTATGGCTACACCTTC.

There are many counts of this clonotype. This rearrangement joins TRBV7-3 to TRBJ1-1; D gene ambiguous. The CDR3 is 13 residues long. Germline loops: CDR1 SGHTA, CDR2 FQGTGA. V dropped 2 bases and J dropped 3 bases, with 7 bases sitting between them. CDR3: CASSLFRDTEAFF. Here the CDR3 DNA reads TGTGCCAGCAGCTTATTCCGAGACACTGAAGCTTTCTTT.

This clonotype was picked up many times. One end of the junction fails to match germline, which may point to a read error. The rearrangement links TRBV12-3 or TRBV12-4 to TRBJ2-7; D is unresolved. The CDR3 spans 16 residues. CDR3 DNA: TGTGCCAGCAGTTTAAGTCTGGTGGCAGGAGCCTACGAGCAATACTTC. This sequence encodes CASSLSLVAGAYEQYF.

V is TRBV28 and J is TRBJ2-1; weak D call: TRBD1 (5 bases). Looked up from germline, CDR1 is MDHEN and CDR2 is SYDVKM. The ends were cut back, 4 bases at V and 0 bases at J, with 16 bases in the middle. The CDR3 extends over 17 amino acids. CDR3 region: CASSSRTKKSSYNEQFF. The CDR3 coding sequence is TGTGCCAGCAGTTCCCGGACAAAGAAGAGCTCCTACAATGAGCAGTTCTTC.

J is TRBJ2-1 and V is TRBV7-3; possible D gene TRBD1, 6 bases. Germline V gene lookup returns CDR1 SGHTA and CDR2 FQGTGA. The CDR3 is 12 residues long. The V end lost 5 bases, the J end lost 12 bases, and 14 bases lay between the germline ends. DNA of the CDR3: TGTGCCAGCAGCACAACAGGGAAGGGGCAGTTCTTC. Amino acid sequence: CASSTTGKGQFF.

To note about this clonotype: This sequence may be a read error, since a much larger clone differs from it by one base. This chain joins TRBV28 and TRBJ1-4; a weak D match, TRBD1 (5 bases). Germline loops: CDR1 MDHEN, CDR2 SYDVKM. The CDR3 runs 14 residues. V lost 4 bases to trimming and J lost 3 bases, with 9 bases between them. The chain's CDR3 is CASSWRDANEKLFF. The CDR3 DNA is TGTGCCAGCAGTTGGAGGGACGCTAATGAAAAACTGTTTTTT.

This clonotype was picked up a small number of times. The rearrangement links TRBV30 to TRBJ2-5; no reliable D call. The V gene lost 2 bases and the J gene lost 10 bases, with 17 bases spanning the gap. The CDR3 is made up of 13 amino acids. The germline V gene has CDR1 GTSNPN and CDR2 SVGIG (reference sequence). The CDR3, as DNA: TGTGCCTGGAGTTCCCCGACAAGTGCTGGCCAGTACTTC. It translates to CAWSSPTSAGQYF.

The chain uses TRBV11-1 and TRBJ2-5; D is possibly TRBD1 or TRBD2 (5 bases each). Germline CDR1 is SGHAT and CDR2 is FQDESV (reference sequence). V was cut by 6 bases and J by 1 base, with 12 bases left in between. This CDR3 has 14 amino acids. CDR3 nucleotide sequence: TGTGCCAGCAGTCGGTCGGGACCCCAAGAGACCCAGTACTTC. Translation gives CASSRSGPQETQYF.

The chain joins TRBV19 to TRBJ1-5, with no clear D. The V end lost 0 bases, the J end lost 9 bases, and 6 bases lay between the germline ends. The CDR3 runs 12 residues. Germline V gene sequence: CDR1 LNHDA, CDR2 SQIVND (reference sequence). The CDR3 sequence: CASSIDGRPQHF. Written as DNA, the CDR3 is TGTGCCAGTAGTATAGATGGCAGGCCCCAGCATTTT. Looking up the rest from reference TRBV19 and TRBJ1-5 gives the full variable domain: DGGITQSPKYLFRKEGQNVTLSCEQNLNHDAMYWYRQDPGQGLRLIYYSQIVNDFQKGDIAEGYSVSREKKESFPLTVTSAQKNPTAFYLCASSIDGRPQHFGDGTRLSIL.

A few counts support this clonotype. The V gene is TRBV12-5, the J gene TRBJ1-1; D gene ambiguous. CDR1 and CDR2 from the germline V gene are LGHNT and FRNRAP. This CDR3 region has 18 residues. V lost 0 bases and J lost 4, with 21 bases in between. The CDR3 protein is CASGLVLGRNGRGTEAFF. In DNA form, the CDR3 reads TGTGCTAGTGGTTTGGTACTGGGGAGGAACGGACGCGGCACTGAAGCTTTCTTT. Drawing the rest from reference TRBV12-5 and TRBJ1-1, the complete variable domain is DARVTQTPRHKVTEMGQEVTMRCQPILGHNTVFWYRQTMMQGLELLAYFRNRAPLDDSGMPKDRFSAEMPDATLATLKIQPSEPRDSAVYFCASGLVLGRNGRGTEAFFGQGTRLTVV.

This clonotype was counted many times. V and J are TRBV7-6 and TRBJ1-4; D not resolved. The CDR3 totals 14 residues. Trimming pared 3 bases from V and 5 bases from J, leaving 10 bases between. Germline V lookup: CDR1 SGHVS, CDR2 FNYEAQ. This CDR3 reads CASSLLEVNEKLFF. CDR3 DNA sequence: TGTGCCAGCAGCTTGTTGGAGGTGAATGAAAAACTGTTTTTT.

In DNA form, the CDR3 reads TGTGCCAGCAGCTTAGGATACAGGGACTATGGCTACACCTTC. This codes for CASSLGYRDYGYTF. J is TRBJ1-2 and V is TRBV7-9; maybe TRBD1 (6 bases). The CDR3 consists of 14 residues. V was pared by 1 base and J by 3 bases, with 9 bases between. The germline gives CDR1 SEHNR, CDR2 FQNEAQ (reference sequence).

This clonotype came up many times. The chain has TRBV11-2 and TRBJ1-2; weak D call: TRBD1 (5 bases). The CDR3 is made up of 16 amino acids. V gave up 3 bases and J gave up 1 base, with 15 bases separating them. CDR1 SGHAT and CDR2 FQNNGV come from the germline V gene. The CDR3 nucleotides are TGTGCCAGCAGCTTCGGAAGGGGCAGAATTAACTATGGCTACACCTTC. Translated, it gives CASSFGRGRINYGYTF.

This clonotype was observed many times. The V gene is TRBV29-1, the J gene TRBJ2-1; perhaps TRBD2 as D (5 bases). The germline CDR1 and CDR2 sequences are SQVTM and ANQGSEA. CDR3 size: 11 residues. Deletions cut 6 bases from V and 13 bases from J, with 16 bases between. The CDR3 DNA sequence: TGCAGCGTCCCCGCGGGCCTCGGTCAGTTCTTC. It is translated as CSVPAGLGQFF.

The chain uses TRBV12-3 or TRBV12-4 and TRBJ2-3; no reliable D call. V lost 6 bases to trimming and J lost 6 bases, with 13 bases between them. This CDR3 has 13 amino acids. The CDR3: CASSSRATDTQYF. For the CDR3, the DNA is TGTGCCAGCAGCTCCCGAGCAACGGATACGCAGTATTTT.

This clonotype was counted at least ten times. The DNA of the CDR3 is TGTGCCAGCGATCAGACGGGCGGGAACACTGAAGCTTTCTTT. Protein: CASDQTGGNTEAFF. The V call is TRBV12-3 or TRBV12-4, the J call TRBJ1-1; D gene unclear. The CDR3 loop spans 14 amino acids. The germline V and J ends were trimmed by 8 bases and 1 base, with 14 bases remaining between them.

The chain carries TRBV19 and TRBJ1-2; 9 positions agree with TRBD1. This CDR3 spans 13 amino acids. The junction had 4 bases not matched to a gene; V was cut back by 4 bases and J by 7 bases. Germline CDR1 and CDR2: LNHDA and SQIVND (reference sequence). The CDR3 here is CASSNRDRVGYTF. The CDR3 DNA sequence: TGTGCCAGTAGTAACCGGGACAGGGTTGGCTACACCTTC.

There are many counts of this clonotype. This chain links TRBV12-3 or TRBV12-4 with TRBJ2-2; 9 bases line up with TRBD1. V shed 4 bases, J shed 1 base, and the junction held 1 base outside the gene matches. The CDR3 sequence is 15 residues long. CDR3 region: CASSSGQGNTGELFF. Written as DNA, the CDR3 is TGTGCCAGCAGTTCGGGACAGGGGAACACCGGGGAGCTGTTTTTT.

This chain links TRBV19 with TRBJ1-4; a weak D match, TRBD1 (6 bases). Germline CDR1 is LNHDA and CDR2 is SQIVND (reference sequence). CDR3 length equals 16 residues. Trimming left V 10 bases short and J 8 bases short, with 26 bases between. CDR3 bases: TGTGCCACCAGGGAGTGGGGGGGGACACCAGGGGAAAAACTGTTTTTT. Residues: CATREWGGTPGEKLFF.

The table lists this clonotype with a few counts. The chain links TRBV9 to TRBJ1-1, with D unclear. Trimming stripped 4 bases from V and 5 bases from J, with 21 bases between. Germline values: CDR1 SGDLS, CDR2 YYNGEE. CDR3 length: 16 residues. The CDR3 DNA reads TGTGCCAGCAGCTCCCACAGTGCCCCGGGAGATACTGAAGCTTTCTTT. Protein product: CASSSHSAPGDTEAFF.

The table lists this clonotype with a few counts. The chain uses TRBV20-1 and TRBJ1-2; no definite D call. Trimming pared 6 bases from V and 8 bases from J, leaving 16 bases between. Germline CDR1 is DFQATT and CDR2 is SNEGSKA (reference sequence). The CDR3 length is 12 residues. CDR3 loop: CSAEIGGDGYTF. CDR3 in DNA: TGCAGTGCCGAAATAGGAGGAGACGGCTACACCTTC.

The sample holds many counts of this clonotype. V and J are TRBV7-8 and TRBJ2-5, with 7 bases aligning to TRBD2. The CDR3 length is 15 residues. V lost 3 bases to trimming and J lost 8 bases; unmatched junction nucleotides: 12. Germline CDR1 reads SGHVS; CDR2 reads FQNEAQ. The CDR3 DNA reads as TGTGCCAGCAGCTTTACCGGGACTAACCAAGGAACCCAGTACTTC. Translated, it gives CASSFTGTNQGTQYF.